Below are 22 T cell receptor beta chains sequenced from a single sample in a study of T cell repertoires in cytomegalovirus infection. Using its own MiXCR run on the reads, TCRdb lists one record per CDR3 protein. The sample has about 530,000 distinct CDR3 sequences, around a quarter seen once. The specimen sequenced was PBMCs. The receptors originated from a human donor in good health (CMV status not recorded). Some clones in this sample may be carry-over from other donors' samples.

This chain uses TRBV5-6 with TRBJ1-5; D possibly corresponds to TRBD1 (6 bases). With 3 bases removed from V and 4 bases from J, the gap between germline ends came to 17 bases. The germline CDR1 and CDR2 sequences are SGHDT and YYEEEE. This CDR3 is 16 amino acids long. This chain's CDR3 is CASSSSRTGINQPQHF. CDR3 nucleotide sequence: TGTGCCAGCAGCTCCTCGCGTACAGGGATTAATCAGCCCCAGCATTTT.

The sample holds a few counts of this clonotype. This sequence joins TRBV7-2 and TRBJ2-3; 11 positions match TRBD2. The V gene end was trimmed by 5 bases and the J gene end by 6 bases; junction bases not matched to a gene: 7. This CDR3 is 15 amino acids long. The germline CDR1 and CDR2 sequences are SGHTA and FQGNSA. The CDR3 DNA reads TGTGCCAGCAGCCCGGGACTAGCGGTCCTTGATACGCAGTATTTT. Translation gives CASSPGLAVLDTQYF.

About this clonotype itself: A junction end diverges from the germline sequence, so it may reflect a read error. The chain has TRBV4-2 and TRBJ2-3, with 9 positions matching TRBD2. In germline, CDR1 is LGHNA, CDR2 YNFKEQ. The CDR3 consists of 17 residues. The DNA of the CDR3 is TGTACCAGCAGCCAAGAGGCTGGCGGGAGGGCCCCAGATACGCAGTATTTT. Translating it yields CTSSQEAGGRAPDTQYF.

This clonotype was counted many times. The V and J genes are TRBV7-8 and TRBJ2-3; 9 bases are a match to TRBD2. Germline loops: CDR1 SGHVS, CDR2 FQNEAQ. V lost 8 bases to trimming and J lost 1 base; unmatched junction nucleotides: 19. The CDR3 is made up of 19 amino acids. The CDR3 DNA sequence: TGTGCCAGCGTTCCCGTAGCGGGAGTCGGAGTCGGGGGCACAGATACGCAGTATTTT. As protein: CASVPVAGVGVGGTDTQYF.

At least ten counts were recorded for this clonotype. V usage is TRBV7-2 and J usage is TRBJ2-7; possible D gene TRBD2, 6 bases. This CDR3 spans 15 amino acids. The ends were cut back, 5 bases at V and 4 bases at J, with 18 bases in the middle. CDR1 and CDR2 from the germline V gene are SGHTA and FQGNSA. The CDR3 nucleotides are TGTGCCAGCAGCGCGGGACGCCTCGAATCGTACGAGCAGTACTTC. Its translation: CASSAGRLESYEQYF.

For the CDR3, the DNA is TGTGCCAGCAGTGAATCCAGAGGGGTCCCTGGGGCCAACGTCCTGACTTTC. Protein product: CASSESRGVPGANVLTF. V is TRBV25-1 and J is TRBJ2-6; D tentatively reads TRBD1 or TRBD2 (5 bases each). This CDR3 comprises 17 residues. V was cut by 1 base and J by 2 bases, with 12 bases left in between. The germline CDR1 and CDR2 sequences are MGHDK and SYGVNS.

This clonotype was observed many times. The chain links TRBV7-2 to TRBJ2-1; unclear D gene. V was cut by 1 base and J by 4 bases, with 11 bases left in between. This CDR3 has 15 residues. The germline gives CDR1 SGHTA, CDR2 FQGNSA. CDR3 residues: CASSLVQTTYNEQFF. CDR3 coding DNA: TGTGCCAGCAGCTTAGTTCAGACGACGTACAATGAGCAGTTCTTC.

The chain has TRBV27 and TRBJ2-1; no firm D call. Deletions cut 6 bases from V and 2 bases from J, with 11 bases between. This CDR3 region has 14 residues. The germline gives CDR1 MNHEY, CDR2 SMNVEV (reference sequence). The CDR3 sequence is CASRTPPPYNEQFF. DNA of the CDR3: TGTGCCAGCAGGACCCCCCCGCCCTACAATGAGCAGTTCTTC.

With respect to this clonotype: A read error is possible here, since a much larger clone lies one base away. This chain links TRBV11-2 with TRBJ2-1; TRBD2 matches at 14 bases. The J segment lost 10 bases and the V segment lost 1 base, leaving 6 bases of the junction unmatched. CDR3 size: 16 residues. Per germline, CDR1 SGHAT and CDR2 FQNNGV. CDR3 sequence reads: CASSLAMGLAGEEQFF. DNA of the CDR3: TGTGCCAGCAGCTTAGCCATGGGACTAGCGGGAGAGGAGCAGTTCTTC.

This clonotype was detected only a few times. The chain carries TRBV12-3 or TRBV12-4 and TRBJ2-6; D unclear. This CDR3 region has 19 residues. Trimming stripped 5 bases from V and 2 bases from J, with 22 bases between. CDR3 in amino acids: CASSILRRLSWAGANVLTF. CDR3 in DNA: TGTGCCAGCAGTATTCTTCGGCGGTTATCATGGGCTGGGGCCAACGTCCTGACTTTC.

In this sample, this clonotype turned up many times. The CDR3 bases are TGTGCCAGCAGACTAGCGGGCCACAATGAGCAGTTCTTC. This gives the protein CASRLAGHNEQFF. This sequence joins TRBV6-2 or TRBV6-3 and TRBJ2-1; 9 bases fit TRBD2. V shed 6 bases and J 5 bases; nucleotides not matched to a gene: 2. Germline CDR1 is MNHEY and CDR2 is SVGEGT. This CDR3 is built from 13 residues.

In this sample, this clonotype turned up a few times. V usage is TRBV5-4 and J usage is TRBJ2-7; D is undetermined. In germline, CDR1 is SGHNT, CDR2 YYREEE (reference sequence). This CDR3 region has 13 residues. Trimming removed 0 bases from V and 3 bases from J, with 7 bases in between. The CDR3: CASSLDKIYEQYV. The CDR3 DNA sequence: TGTGCCAGCAGCTTGGACAAGATCTACGAGCAGTACGTC.

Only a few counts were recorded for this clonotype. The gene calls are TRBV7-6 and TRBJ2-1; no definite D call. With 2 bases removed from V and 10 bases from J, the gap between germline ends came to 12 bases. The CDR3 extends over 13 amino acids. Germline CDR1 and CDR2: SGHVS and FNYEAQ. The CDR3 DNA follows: TGTGCCAGCAGCTTATCGACTGGGTCGGAGCAGTTCTTC. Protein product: CASSLSTGSEQFF.

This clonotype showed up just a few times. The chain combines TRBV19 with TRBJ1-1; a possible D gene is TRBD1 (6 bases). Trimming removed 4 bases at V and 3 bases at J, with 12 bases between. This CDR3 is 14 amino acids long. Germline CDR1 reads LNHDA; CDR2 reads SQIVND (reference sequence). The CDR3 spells CASSSWGPDTEAFF. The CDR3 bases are TGTGCCAGTAGTAGTTGGGGGCCAGACACTGAAGCTTTCTTT.

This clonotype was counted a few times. CDR3 in DNA: TGTGCCAGCACTCGGAGTGGCTGGGGCTACACCTTC. It codes for CASTRSGWGYTF. The chain recombines TRBV12-3 or TRBV12-4 with TRBJ1-2; D is unresolved. V was cut by 7 bases and J by 8 bases, with 14 bases left in between. The length of the CDR3 is 12 residues.

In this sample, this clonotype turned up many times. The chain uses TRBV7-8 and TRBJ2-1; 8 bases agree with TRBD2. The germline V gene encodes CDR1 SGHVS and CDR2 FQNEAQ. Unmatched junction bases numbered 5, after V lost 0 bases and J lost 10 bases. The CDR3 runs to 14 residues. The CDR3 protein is CASSLARLAGEQFF. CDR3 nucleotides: TGTGCCAGCAGCTTAGCGAGGTTAGCGGGAGAGCAGTTCTTC. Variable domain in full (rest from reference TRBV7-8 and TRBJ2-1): GAGVSQSPRYKVAKRGQDVALRCDPISGHVSLFWYQQALGQGPEFLTYFQNEAQLDKSGLPSDRFFAERPEGSVSTLKIQRTQQEDSAVYLCASSLARLAGEQFFGPGTRLTVL.

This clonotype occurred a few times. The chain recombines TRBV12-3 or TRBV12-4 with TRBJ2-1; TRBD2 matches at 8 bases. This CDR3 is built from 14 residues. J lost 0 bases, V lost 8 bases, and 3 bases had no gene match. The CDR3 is CASVSGTSYNEQFF. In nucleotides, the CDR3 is TGTGCCAGCGTTAGCGGGACCTCCTACAATGAGCAGTTCTTC.

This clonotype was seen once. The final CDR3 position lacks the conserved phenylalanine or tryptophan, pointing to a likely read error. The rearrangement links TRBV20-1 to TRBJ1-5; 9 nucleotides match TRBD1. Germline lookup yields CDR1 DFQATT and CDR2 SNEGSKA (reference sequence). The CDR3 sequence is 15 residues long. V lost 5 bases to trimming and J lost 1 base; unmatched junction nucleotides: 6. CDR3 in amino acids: CSAAPGTGSNQPQHL. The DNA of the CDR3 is TGCAGTGCTGCCCCAGGGACAGGGAGCAATCAGCCCCAGCATCTT.

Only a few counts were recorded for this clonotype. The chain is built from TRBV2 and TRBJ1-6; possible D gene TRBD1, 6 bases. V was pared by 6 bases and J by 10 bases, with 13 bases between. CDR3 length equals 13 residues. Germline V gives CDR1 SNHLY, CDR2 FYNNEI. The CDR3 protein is CASRGTGTSPLHF. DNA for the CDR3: TGTGCCAGCAGGGGTACAGGGACCTCACCCCTCCACTTT.

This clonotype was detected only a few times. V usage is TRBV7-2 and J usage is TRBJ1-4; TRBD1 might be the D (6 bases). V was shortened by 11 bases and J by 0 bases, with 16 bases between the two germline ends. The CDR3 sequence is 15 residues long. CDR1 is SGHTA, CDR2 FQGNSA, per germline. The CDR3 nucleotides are TGTGCCCCGTGGGGGGCGGAAGCAACTAATGAAAAACTGTTTTTT. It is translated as CAPWGAEATNEKLFF. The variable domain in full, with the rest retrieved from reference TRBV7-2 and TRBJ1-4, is GAGVSQSPSNKVTEKGKDVELRCDPISGHTALYWYRQSLGQGLEFLIYFQGNSAPDKSGLPSDRFSAERTGGSVSTLTIQRTQQEDSAVYLCAPWGAEATNEKLFFGSGTQLSVL.

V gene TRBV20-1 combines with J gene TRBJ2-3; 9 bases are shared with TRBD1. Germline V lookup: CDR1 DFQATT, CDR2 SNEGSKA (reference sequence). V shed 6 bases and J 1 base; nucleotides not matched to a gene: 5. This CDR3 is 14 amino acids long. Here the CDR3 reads CSADGQGRTDTQYF. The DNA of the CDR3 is TGCAGTGCCGATGGACAGGGGCGCACAGATACGCAGTATTTT.

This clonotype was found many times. The CDR3: CASRRQGTVGTEAFF. In DNA form, the CDR3 reads TGTGCCAGCAGGAGACAGGGGACTGTTGGCACTGAAGCTTTCTTT. The J gene is TRBJ1-1, the V gene TRBV11-2; 8 bases line up with TRBD1. V dropped 6 bases and J dropped 4; count of bases not matched to a gene: 10. Germline V lookup: CDR1 SGHAT, CDR2 FQNNGV. This CDR3 has 15 residues.